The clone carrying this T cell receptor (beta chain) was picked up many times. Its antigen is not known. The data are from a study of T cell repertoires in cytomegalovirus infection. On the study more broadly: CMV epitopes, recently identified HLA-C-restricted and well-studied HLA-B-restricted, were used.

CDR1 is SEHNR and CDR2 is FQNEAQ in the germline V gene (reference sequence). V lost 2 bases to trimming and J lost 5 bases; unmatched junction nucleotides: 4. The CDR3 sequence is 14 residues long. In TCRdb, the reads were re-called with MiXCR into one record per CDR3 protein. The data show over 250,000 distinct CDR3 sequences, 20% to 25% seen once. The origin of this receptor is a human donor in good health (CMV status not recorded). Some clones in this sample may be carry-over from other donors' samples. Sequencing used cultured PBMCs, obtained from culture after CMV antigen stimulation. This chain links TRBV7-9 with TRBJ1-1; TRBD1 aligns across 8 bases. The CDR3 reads CASSLQGAGTEAFF. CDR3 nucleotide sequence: TGTGCCAGCAGCTTACAGGGGGCTGGGACTGAAGCTTTCTTT. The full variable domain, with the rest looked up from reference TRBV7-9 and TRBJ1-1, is DTGVSQNPRHKITKRGQNVTFRCDPISEHNRLYWYRQTLGQGPEFLTYFQNEAQLEKSRLLSDRFSAERPKGSFSTLEIQRTEQGDSAMYLCASSLQGAGTEAFFGQGTRLTVV.